The sequence of this T cell receptor beta chain was determined in a study of PD-1 blockade in classical Hodgkin lymphoma. Remarks on this clone: What it binds is unknown.

Whole-study findings and limits: As was reported, newly diagnosed patients showed lower baseline TCR diversity than healthy donors did. Newly diagnosed patients and complete responders had comparable diversity at baseline.

The data were produced by immunoSEQ multiplex PCR, yet TCRdb's version contains in-frame clones alone and is incomplete. The sample gives under 25,000 clones, about 80% of which show up once; about 41% is in the top ten. Every one of the patients relapsed after autologous stem cell transplantation (brentuximab vedotin exposure was variable). The germline gives CDR1 MNHNS, CDR2 SASEGT. The CDR3 is made up of 15 amino acids. Trimming removed 8 bases from V and 4 bases from J; junction bases left unmatched: 12. The chain couples TRBV6-1 to TRBJ1-2, with 8 positions matching TRBD1. The material sequenced was peripheral blood mononuclear cells (PBMCs), taken before the second cycle of nivolumab. This TCR derives from a human donor with classical Hodgkin lymphoma. This CDR3 reads CASLVFDGQGYGYTF. DNA for the CDR3: TGTGCCAGCTTAGTTTTTGACGGACAGGGCTATGGCTACACCTTC.